Listed below are T cell receptor beta chains from one sample, sequenced in a study of PD-L1 blockade in urothelial cancer. Some clones are missing from TCRdb's copy, which holds only in-frame ones; the method was immunoSEQ multiplex PCR. The sample includes some 120,000 clones, about 89% seen only once; the top ten take about 1.8%. Here the sequenced sample was PBMCs, taken around atezolizumab (anti-PD-L1) treatment. These receptor sequences come from a man aged 60 to 75 with urothelial cancer. CDR3s include the opening cysteine and the closing phenylalanine or tryptophan. The D gene is left open where the match is weak. Size values are once, few and many counts, or a class for expanded clones, and some rows have none.

j_gene: TRBJ2-3; v_gene: TRBV6-5; d_gene: .; abundance: .; CDR3aa: CASSYSTGVPTDTQYF; CDR3nt: TGTGCCAGCAGTTACTCTACGGGGGTCCCCACAGATACGCAGTATTTT
j_gene: TRBJ2-7; v_gene: TRBV7-2; d_gene: .; abundance: .; CDR3aa: CASSQTGRVDGEQYF; CDR3nt: TGTGCCAGCAGCCAGACAGGCAGGGTTGACGGCGAGCAGTACTTC
j_gene: TRBJ2-7; v_gene: TRBV29-1; d_gene: .; abundance: .; CDR3aa: CSVTDSSYEQYF; CDR3nt: TGCAGCGTTACGGACAGCTCCTACGAGCAGTACTTC
j_gene: TRBJ1-3; v_gene: TRBV7-8; d_gene: .; abundance: once; CDR3aa: CASSQDISGNTIYF; CDR3nt: TGTGCCAGCAGTCAGGATATCTCTGGAAACACCATATATTTT
j_gene: TRBJ1-1; v_gene: TRBV19; d_gene: .; abundance: few; CDR3aa: CASSMREGTEAFF; CDR3nt: TGTGCCAGTAGTATGAGGGAGGGCACTGAAGCTTTCTTT
j_gene: TRBJ2-1; v_gene: TRBV11-2; d_gene: TRBD2; abundance: .; CDR3aa: CASSHRTSAPEQFF; CDR3nt: TGTGCCAGCAGCCACCGCACTAGCGCCCCTGAGCAGTTCTTC
j_gene: TRBJ2-1; v_gene: TRBV4-2; d_gene: TRBD2; abundance: .; CDR3aa: CASSQEGSGGANEQFF; CDR3nt: TGTGCCAGCAGCCAAGAGGGCAGCGGGGGGGCAAATGAGCAGTTCTTC
j_gene: TRBJ2-2; v_gene: TRBV6-5; d_gene: TRBD2; abundance: .; CDR3aa: CASSYLAGANTGELFF; CDR3nt: TGTGCCAGCAGTTACTTGGCGGGAGCGAACACCGGGGAGCTGTTTTTT
j_gene: TRBJ2-5; v_gene: TRBV2; d_gene: TRBD1; abundance: .; CDR3aa: CASRGDRVETQYF; CDR3nt: TGTGCCAGCAGAGGGGACAGGGTGGAGACCCAGTACTTC
j_gene: TRBJ2-5; v_gene: TRBV7-2; d_gene: .; abundance: .; CDR3aa: CASSYGQETQYF; CDR3nt: TGTGCCAGCAGCTACGGGCAAGAGACCCAGTACTTC
j_gene: TRBJ2-7; v_gene: TRBV2; d_gene: .; abundance: .; CDR3aa: CASRSQRLMDEQYF; CDR3nt: TGTGCCAGCAGGAGTCAGAGGCTTATGGACGAGCAGTACTTC
j_gene: TRBJ2-5; v_gene: TRBV5-1; d_gene: TRBD2; abundance: .; CDR3aa: CASSGRLAGVRSQETQYF; CDR3nt: TGCGCCAGCAGCGGCCGACTAGCGGGAGTCCGGTCACAAGAGACCCAGTACTTC
j_gene: TRBJ1-1; v_gene: TRBV7-3; d_gene: .; abundance: .; CDR3aa: CASRRGEGEAFF; CDR3nt: TGTGCCAGCCGACGGGGAGAGGGCGAAGCTTTCTTT
j_gene: TRBJ2-3; v_gene: TRBV27; d_gene: TRBD2; abundance: .; CDR3aa: CASTRLAGEDTQYF; CDR3nt: TGTGCCAGCACCAGACTAGCGGGAGAGGATACGCAGTATTTT
j_gene: TRBJ1-2; v_gene: TRBV28; d_gene: .; abundance: .; CDR3aa: CASATQGLVDGYTF; CDR3nt: TGTGCCAGCGCAACTCAGGGGCTAGTGGATGGCTACACCTTC
j_gene: TRBJ1-1; v_gene: TRBV7-9; d_gene: .; abundance: .; CDR3aa: CASSLHEGNTEAFF; CDR3nt: TGTGCCAGCAGCCTTCATGAGGGGAACACTGAAGCTTTCTTT
j_gene: TRBJ1-3; v_gene: TRBV6-5; d_gene: .; abundance: few; CDR3aa: CASSYRSGNTIYF; CDR3nt: TGTGCCAGCAGTTATCGTTCTGGAAACACCATATATTTT